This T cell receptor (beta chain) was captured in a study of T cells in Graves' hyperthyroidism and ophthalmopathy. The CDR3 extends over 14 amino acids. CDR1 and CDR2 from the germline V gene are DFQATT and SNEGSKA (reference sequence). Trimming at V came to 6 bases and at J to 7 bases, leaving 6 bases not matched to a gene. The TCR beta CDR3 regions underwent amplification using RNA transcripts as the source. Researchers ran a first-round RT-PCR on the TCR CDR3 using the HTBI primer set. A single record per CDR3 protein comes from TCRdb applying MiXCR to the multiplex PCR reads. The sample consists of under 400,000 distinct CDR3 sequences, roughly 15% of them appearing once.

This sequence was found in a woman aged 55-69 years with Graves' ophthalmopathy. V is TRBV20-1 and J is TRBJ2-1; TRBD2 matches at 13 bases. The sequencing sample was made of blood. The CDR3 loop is CSAPGLAGENEQFF. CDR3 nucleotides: TGCAGTGCGCCAGGACTAGCGGGAGAGAATGAGCAGTTCTTC.